The 2 T cell receptor beta chains presented below share a single source sample, sequenced in a study of T cells after yellow fever vaccination. MiXCR, applied by TCRdb to the 5' RACE reads, yields one record per CDR3 protein. This table holds fewer than 500,000 distinct CDR3 sequences, roughly 20% found once. Source: PBMCs, taken before the yellow fever booster vaccination. These receptors originate from a man aged 18 to 29 who received the YFV17D yellow fever vaccine.

This clonotype was counted a single time. V is TRBV7-9 and J is TRBJ2-1; TRBD2 is a possible D gene (5 bases). V was pared by 5 bases and J by 0 bases, with 17 bases between. There are 17 residues in the CDR3. Germline CDR1 reads SEHNR; CDR2 reads FQNEAQ (reference sequence). The CDR3 spells CASSPPPGISSYNEQFF. In DNA, the CDR3 is TGTGCCAGCAGCCCCCCCCCGGGAATTAGCTCCTACAATGAGCAGTTCTTC.

In the case of this clonotype: A read error may produce the germline difference seen at one junction end. V gene TRBV5-8 combines with J gene TRBJ1-1; no definite D call. The germline V gene has CDR1 SGHTS and CDR2 YDEGEE. This CDR3 is 12 amino acids long. The CDR3 region is CAGRKVNTEAFF. Here the CDR3 DNA reads TGTGCCGGCAGGAAGGTGAACACTGAAGCTTTCTTT.